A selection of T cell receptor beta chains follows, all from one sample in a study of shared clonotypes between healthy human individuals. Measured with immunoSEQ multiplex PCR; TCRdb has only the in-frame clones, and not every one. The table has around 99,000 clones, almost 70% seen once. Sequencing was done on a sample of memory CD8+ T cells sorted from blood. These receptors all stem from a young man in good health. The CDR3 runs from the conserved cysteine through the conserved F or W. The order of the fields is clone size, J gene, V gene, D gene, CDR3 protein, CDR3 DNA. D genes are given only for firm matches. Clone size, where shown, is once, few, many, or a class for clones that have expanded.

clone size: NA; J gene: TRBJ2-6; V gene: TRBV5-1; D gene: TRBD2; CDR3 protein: CASSSSGGGWANVLTF; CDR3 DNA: TGCGCCAGCAGCTCAAGCGGGGGAGGATGGGCCAACGTCCTGACTTTC
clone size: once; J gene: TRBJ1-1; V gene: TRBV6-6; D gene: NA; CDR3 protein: CASSYGGTEAFF; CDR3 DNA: TGTGCCAGCAGTTACGGTGGAACTGAAGCTTTCTTT
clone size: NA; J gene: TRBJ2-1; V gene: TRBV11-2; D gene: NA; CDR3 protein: CASSLGGAIQPRNEQFF; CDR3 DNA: TGTGCCAGCAGCTTAGGTGGGGCTATACAACCCCGCAATGAGCAGTTCTTC
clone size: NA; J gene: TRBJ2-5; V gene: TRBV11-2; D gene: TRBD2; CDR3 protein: CASSPGLALQETQYF; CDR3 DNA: TGTGCCAGCAGCCCGGGACTAGCGCTCCAAGAGACCCAGTACTTC
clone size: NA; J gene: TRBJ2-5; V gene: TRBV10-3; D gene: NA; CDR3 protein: CAISPGEAGETQYF; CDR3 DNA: TGTGCCATCAGTCCCGGAGAGGCAGGGGAGACCCAGTACTTC
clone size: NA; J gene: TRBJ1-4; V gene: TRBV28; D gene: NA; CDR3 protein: CASSKGSNEKLFF; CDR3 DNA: TGTGCCAGCAGTAAAGGGTCTAATGAAAAACTGTTTTTT
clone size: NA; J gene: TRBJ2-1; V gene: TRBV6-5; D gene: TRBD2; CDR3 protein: CASSYTAGGPNEQFF; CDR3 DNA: TGTGCCAGCAGTTACACGGCGGGAGGGCCAAATGAGCAGTTCTTC
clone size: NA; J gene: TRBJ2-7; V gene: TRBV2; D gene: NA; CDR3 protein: CASSDGPFTQNYEQYF; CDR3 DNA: TGTGCCAGCAGTGATGGGCCCTTTACGCAAAACTACGAGCAGTACTTC
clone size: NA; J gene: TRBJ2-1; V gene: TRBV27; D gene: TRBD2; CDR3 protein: CAIHSGMGYNEQFF; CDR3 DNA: TGTGCCATCCACAGCGGGATGGGGTACAATGAGCAGTTCTTC
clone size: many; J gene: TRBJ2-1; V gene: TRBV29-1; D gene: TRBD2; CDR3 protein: CTTKSGTSVNEQFF; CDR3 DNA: TGCACCACCAAAAGTGGGACTAGTGTCAATGAGCAGTTCTTC
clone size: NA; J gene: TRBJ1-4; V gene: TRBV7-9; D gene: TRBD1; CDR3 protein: CASSLDQGEEKLFF; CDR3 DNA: TGTGCCAGCAGCTTAGACCAGGGGGAAGAAAAACTGTTTTTT
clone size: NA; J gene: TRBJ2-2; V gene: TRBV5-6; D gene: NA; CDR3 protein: CASSGEAEYTGELFF; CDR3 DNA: TGTGCCAGCAGCGGGGAGGCAGAGTACACCGGGGAGCTGTTTTTT
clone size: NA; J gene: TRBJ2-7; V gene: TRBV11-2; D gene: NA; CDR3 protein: CASSLEVNGYEQYF; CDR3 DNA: TGTGCCAGCAGCTTAGAGGTTAACGGATACGAGCAGTACTTC
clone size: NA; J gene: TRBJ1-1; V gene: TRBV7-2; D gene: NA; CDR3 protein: CASSPRSTEAFF; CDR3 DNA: TGTGCCAGCAGCCCCAGATCTACTGAAGCTTTCTTT
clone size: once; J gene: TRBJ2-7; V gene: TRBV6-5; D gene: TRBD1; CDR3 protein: CASSLQGASYEQYF; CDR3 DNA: TGTGCCAGCAGCTTACAGGGGGCTAGCTACGAGCAGTACTTC
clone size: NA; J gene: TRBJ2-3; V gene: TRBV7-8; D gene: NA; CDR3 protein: CASSLHIDTQYF; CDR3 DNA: TGTGCCAGCAGCTTGCATATAGATACGCAGTATTTT
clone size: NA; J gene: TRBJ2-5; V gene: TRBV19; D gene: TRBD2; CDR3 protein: CASSIVRTSGIVETQYF; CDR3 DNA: TGTGCCAGTAGTATAGTTAGGACTAGCGGGATCGTGGAGACCCAGTACTTC
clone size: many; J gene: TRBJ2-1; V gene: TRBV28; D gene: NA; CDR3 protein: CASKVRGPYNEQFF; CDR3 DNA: TGTGCCAGCAAGGTGCGAGGCCCCTACAATGAGCAGTTCTTC
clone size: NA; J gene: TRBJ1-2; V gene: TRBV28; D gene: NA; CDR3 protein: CASSFGISGYTF; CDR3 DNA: TGTGCCAGCAGTTTCGGTATCTCTGGCTACACCTTC
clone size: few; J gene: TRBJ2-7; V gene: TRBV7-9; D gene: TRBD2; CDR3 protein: CASSFGSGRVLNPLYEQYF; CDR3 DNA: TGTGCCAGCAGCTTTGGCAGCGGGAGGGTCCTTAACCCTCTGTACGAGCAGTACTTC
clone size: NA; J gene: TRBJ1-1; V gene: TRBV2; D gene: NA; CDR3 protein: CARMTGTRVGTEAFF; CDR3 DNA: TGTGCCAGGATGACCGGGACTCGCGTGGGGACTGAAGCTTTCTTT
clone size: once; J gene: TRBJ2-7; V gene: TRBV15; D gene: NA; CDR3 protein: CATSRDLSYEQYF; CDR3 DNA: TGTGCCACCAGCAGGGACCTTAGCTACGAGCAGTACTTC
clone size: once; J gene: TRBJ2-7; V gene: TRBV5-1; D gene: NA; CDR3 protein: CASKGDGAYEQYF; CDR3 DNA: TGCGCCAGCAAGGGGGACGGAGCCTACGAGCAGTACTTC
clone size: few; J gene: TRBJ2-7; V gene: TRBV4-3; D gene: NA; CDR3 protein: CASSQRLGSEQYF; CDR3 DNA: TGCGCCAGCAGCCAGAGACTAGGTTCCGAGCAGTACTTC
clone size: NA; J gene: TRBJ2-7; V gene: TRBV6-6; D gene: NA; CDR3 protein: CASSRLENPFYEQYF; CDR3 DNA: TGTGCCAGCAGCCGACTAGAAAACCCATTCTACGAGCAGTACTTC
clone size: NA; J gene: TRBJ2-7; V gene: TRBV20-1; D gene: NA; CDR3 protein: CSAKYSYEQYF; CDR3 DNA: TGCAGTGCTAAGTACAGCTACGAGCAGTACTTC
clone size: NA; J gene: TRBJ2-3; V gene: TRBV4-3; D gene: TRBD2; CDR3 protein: CASSQDLPSGYTDTQYF; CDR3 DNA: TGCGCCAGCAGCCAAGATCTACCTAGCGGCTACACAGATACGCAGTATTTT
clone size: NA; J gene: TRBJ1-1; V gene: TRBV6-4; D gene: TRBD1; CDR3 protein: CASSASPGQGGTEAFF; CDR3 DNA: TGTGCCAGCAGTGCCAGTCCTGGACAGGGTGGCACTGAAGCTTTCTTT
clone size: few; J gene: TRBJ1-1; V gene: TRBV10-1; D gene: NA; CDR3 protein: CASSGGGSTEAFF; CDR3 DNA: TGCGCCAGCAGTGGAGGTGGGTCAACTGAAGCTTTCTTT
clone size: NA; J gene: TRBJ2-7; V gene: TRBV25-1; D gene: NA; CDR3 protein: CASSEPSENYEQYF; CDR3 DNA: TGTGCCAGCAGTGAACCCTCCGAGAACTACGAGCAGTACTTC
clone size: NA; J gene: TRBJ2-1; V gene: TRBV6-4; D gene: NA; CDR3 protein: CASSPGAVDEQFF; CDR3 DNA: TGTGCCAGCAGTCCGGGGGCCGTGGATGAGCAGTTCTTC
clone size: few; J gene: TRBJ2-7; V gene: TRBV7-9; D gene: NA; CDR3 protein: CASSFPLGEQYF; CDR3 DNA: TGTGCCAGCAGCTTCCCGTTGGGCGAGCAGTACTTC
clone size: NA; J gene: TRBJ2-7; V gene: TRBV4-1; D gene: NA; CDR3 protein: CASSQAIDSYEQYF; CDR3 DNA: TGCGCCAGCAGCCAAGCGATTGACTCCTACGAGCAGTACTTC
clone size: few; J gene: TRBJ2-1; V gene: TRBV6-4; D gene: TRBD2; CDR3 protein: CASSVLAGAYNEQFF; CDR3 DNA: TGTGCCAGCAGTGTACTAGCGGGAGCTTACAATGAGCAGTTCTTC
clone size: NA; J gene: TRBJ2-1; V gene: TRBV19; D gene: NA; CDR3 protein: CASSIAQGGGEQFF; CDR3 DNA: TGTGCCAGTAGTATAGCGCAGGGGGGTGGTGAGCAGTTCTTC
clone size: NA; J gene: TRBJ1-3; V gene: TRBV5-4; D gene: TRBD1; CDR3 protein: CASSLGQGGNTIYF; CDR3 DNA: TGTGCCAGCAGCTTGGGACAGGGAGGAAACACCATATATTTT
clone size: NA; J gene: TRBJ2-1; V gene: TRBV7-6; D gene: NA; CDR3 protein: CASSLSGQQFF; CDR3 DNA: TGTGCCAGCAGCTTATCCGGCCAGCAGTTCTTC
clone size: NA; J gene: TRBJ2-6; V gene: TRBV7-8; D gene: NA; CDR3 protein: CASSFGHGPTGANVLTF; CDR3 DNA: TGTGCCAGCAGCTTCGGCCACGGTCCTACTGGGGCCAACGTCCTGACTTTC